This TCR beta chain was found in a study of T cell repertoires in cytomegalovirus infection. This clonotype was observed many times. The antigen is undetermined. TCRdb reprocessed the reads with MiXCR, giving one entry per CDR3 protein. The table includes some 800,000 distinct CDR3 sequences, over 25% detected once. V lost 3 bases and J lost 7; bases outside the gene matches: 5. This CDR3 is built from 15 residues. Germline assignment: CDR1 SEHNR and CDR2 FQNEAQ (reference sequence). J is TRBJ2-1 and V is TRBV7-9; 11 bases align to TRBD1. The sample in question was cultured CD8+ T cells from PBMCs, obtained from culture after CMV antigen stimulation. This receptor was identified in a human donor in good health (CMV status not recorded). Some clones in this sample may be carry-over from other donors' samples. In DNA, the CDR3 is TGTGCCAGCAGCTTCCCGGACAGGGGGCAGAATGAGCAGTTCTTC. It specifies CASSFPDRGQNEQFF.